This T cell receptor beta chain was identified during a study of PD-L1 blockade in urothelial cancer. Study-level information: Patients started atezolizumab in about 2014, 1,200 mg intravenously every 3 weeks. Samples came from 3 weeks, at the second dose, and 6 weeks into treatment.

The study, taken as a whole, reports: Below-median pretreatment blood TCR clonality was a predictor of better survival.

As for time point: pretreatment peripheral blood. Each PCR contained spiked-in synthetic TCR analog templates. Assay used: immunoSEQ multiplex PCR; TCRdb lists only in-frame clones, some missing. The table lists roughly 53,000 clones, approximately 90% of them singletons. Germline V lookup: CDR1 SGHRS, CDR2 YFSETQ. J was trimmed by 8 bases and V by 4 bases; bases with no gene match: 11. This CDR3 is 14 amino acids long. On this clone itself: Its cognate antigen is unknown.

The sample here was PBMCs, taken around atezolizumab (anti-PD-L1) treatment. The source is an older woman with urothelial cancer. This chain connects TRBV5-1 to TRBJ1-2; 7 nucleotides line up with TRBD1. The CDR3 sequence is CASSPQDRIGGYTF. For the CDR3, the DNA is TGCGCCAGCAGCCCTCAGGACAGGATTGGGGGCTACACCTTC. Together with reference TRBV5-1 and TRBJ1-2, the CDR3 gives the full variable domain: KAGVTQTPRYLIKTRGQQVTLSCSPISGHRSVSWYQQTPGQGLQFLFEYFSETQRNKGNFPGRFSGRQFSNSRSEMNVSTLELGDSALYLCASSPQDRIGGYTFGSGTRLTVV.